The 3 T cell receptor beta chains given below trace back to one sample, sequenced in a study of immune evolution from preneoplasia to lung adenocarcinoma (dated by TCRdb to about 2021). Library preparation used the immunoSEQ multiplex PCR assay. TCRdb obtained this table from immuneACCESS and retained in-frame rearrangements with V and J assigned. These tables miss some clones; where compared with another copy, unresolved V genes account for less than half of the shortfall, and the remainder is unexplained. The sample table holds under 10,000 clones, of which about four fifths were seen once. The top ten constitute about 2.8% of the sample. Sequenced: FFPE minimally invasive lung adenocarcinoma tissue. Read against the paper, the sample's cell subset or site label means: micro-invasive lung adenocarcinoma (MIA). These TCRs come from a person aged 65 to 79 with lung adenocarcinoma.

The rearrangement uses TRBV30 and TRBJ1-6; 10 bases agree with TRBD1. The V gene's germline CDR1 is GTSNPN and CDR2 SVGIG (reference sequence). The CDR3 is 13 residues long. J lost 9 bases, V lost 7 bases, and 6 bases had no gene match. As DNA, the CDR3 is TGTGCCTTGGGGACAGGGGAGGCTTCACCCCTCCACTTT. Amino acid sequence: CALGTGEASPLHF. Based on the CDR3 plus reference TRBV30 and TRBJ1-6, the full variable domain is SQTIHQWPATLVQPVGSPLSLECTVEGTSNPNLYWYRQAAGRGLQLLFYSVGIGQISSEVPQNLSASRPQDRQFILSSKKLLLSDSGFYLCALGTGEASPLHFGNGTRLTVT.

Here the CDR3 reads CSSRTGRRAEAFF. The CDR3, as DNA: TGCAGCTCCAGGACAGGGAGGAGGGCTGAAGCTTTCTTT. V is TRBV29-1 and J is TRBJ1-1, with 8 bases lining up with TRBD1. CDR1 and CDR2 (germline): SQVTM, ANQGSEA. V shed 8 bases and J 6 bases; nucleotides not matched to a gene: 11. The CDR3 loop spans 13 amino acids.

Here the CDR3 DNA reads TGTGCCAGCAGTTTAACCGGGTTGGGTGGCTACACCTTC. Protein sequence: CASSLTGLGGYTF. The V and J genes are TRBV27 and TRBJ1-2; D gene uncertain. The CDR3 spans 13 residues. Trimming shortened V by 2 bases and J by 7 bases, and 11 bases separated the two germline ends. Germline V lookup: CDR1 MNHEY, CDR2 SMNVEV (reference sequence).